Listed below are T cell receptor beta chains from one sample, sequenced in a study of Graves' ophthalmopathy and Graves' hyperthyroidism. MiXCR, applied by TCRdb to the multiplex PCR reads, yields one record per CDR3 protein. There are around 1,200,000 distinct CDR3 sequences in the sample; about 36% occur only once, and approximately 10% lies in the top ten. The source material was peripheral blood or thyroid tissue (not recorded which). Source of these receptors: an adult man with Graves' hyperthyroidism. Both conserved end residues are part of each CDR3. D genes are given only for firm matches. Where a row states a size, it is once, few, many or the class of an expanded clone; other rows omit it.

v_gene	j_gene	abundance	d_gene	CDR3nt	CDR3aa
TRBV19	TRBJ1-2	many	-	TGTGCCAGTAGGGCCGGGACTCGGGGGGGCTACACCTTC	CASRAGTRGGYTF
TRBV15	TRBJ2-5	-	TRBD1	TGTGCCACCAGCAGCACTGGACAGGGGCGGTCACAAGAGACCCAGTACTTC	CATSSTGQGRSQETQYF
TRBV12-3/TRBV12-4	TRBJ1-5	-	TRBD1	TGTGCCAGCAGTCTCGGGGACAGAATGAATCAGCCCCACCATTTT	CASSLGDRMNQPHHF
TRBV19	TRBJ1-2	-	-	TGTGCCAGTAGTGGCCTCCCATGGGGCAGAAATAACTATGGCTACACCTTC	CASSGLPWGRNNYGYTF
TRBV6-1	TRBJ2-7	few	TRBD1	TGTGCCAGCAGTTCTCAGGGGGCCCACGAGCAGTACTTC	CASSSQGAHEQYF
TRBV5-6	TRBJ2-2	few	-	TGTGCCAGCAGCTTGGCCGGGCAGGCCAGGACCGGGGAGCTGTTTTTT	CASSLAGQARTGELFF
TRBV29-1	TRBJ1-1	-	TRBD1	TGCAGCGTTGAAGGGGACAGGTCGTGGGCTGAAGCTTTCTTT	CSVEGDRSWAEAFF
TRBV20-1	TRBJ2-7	few	TRBD1	TGCAGTGCTACCCTATCGACAGGGGCCATCTCCTACGAGCAGTACTTC	CSATLSTGAISYEQYF
TRBV10-3	TRBJ2-2	-	TRBD1	TGTGCCAGCAGAGCCGGGACAGGGATCTCCGGGGAGCTGTTTTTT	CASRAGTGISGELFF
TRBV9	TRBJ2-2	few	TRBD1	TGTGCCAGCAGCTCTGACAGGGCCACCACCGGGGAGCTGTTTTTT	CASSSDRATTGELFF
TRBV6-6	TRBJ2-5	-	-	TGTGCCAGCAGTTACAGAGTTCAGAGTTTAAATCAGCCCCAGTACTTC	CASSYRVQSLNQPQYF
TRBV7-9	TRBJ2-5	-	TRBD1	TGTGCCAGCAGCTTCCGGGACAGGGGTCGCGAGACCCAGTACTTC	CASSFRDRGRETQYF
TRBV2	TRBJ2-7	once	TRBD1	TGTGCCAGCAGTCCAGACAGGGTTAGTCGGAAGTCGTACGAGCAGTACTTC	CASSPDRVSRKSYEQYF
TRBV6-2/TRBV6-3	TRBJ1-1	few	-	TGTGCCAGCATAACGGGGCGGATGAACACTGAAGCTTTCTTT	CASITGRMNTEAFF
TRBV5-1	TRBJ2-7	-	-	TGCGCCAGCAGCTTGGGAGGGTTGGGGGTCCTCGCCTACGAGCAGTACTTC	CASSLGGLGVLAYEQYF
TRBV5-1	TRBJ2-2	-	-	TGCGCCAGCAGCATACCGGCGGGACTGTACACCGGGGAGCTGTTTTTT	CASSIPAGLYTGELFF
TRBV28	TRBJ1-6	-	-	TGTGCCAGCAACTCAGGGGCCCTTTATAATTCACCCCTCCACTTT	CASNSGALYNSPLHF
TRBV7-8	TRBJ2-7	many	TRBD2	TGTGCCAGCAGCTTAGGACTAGCGGGGGGGCGGAACGAGCAGTACTTC	CASSLGLAGGRNEQYF
TRBV12-3/TRBV12-4	TRBJ1-5	many	-	TGTGCCAGCAGCCGCACTACAGGGTACAATCAGCCCCAGCATTTT	CASSRTTGYNQPQHF
TRBV20-1	TRBJ2-7	many	-	TGCAGTGCTCAGGACCGTCTCAGCGAGCAGTACTTC	CSAQDRLSEQYF
TRBV20-1	TRBJ2-7	many	-	TGCAGTGCCCCACACGAAACTAACTACGAGCAGTACTTC	CSAPHETNYEQYF
TRBV7-2	TRBJ2-7	-	-	TGTGCCAGCAGCTCCCGTCGGACAGGGAGAATAGCGGGTGACGACGAGCAGTACTTC	CASSSRRTGRIAGDDEQYF
TRBV25-1	TRBJ2-5	many	-	TGTGCCAGCATGGCCTACGGTGGTGAGACCCAGTACTTC	CASMAYGGETQYF
TRBV20-1	TRBJ2-7	-	TRBD2	TGCAGTGCTAGGCCATTAACTAGCGGGAGGACGGGCTACGAGCAGTACTTC	CSARPLTSGRTGYEQYF
TRBV13	TRBJ2-7	many	-	TGTGCCAGCAGCCCGCGAAGTGAGGAGCAGTACTTC	CASSPRSEEQYF
TRBV10-3	TRBJ1-1	-	TRBD1	TGTGCCATCAGTGAGGGTCAGGGGGTAGGGACTGAAGCTTTCTTT	CAISEGQGVGTEAFF
TRBV4-1	TRBJ1-2	many	-	TGCGCCAGCAAAGGCGCTGGGGATGGCTACACCTTC	CASKGAGDGYTF
TRBV9	TRBJ2-5	once	TRBD2	TGTGCCAGCAGCCCAGGCGGGAGTCGGCAAGAGACCCAGTACTTC	CASSPGGSRQETQYF
TRBV7-2	TRBJ2-5	-	-	TGTGCCAGCAGCTTAGAGGTTAATCAGCCCCAGTACTTC	CASSLEVNQPQYF
TRBV6-2/TRBV6-3	TRBJ2-5	-	TRBD1	TGTGCCAGCAGTTACGACAGGGTTTTGGAGACCCAGTACTTC	CASSYDRVLETQYF
TRBV12-3/TRBV12-4	TRBJ2-7	few	-	TGTGCCAGCAGTTTAGCAGGGTTTAATAACGAGCAGTACTTC	CASSLAGFNNEQYF
TRBV20-1	TRBJ1-5	many	-	TGCAGTGCTAGAGATCCGGGGTTAGGGCCCCAGCATTTT	CSARDPGLGPQHF
TRBV29-1	TRBJ1-1	-	-	TGCAGCGTTGAAGATCGGGCTCTGAACACTGAAGCTTTCTTT	CSVEDRALNTEAFF
TRBV29-1	TRBJ2-5	many	TRBD1	TGCAGCGTTCGTGACAGGGGTCAAGAGACCCAGTACTTC	CSVRDRGQETQYF
TRBV29-1	TRBJ2-3	once	TRBD1	TGCAGCGTCGTGACAGGGGGCGGACAGCCCCAGTATTTT	CSVVTGGGQPQYF
TRBV15	TRBJ1-1	-	-	TGTGCCACCAGCAGAGTTGGGGTGGCAGGTCGGAACACTGAAGCTTTCTTT	CATSRVGVAGRNTEAFF
TRBV20-1	TRBJ2-5	-	TRBD1	TGCAGTGCTAGAGGGCCGGACAGGGAGTGGGAGACCCAGTACTTC	CSARGPDREWETQYF
TRBV12-3/TRBV12-4	TRBJ1-5	few	-	TGTGCCAGCAGTCCAAATCAGGGTGGCAATCAGCCCCAGCATTTT	CASSPNQGGNQPQHF
TRBV19	TRBJ2-3	-	-	TGTGCCACCCGATGGGCGGGCACAGATACGCAGTATTTT	CATRWAGTDTQYF
TRBV2	TRBJ1-5	-	-	TGTGCCAGCAGCACTGGGGTTGGTGATTTTCAGCCCCAGCATTTT	CASSTGVGDFQPQHF
TRBV6-5	TRBJ2-5	-	-	TGTGCCAGCAGGTCCTCCAGGTGGGAGACCCAGTACTTC	CASRSSRWETQYF
TRBV7-9	TRBJ2-2	-	TRBD2	TGTGCCAGCAGCTTCGTGGCGGGAGTGCAAACCGGGGAGCTGTTTTTT	CASSFVAGVQTGELFF
TRBV7-8	TRBJ2-2	-	-	TGTGCCTGGAGTGGGGGATCACCCGGGGAGCTGTTTTTT	CAWSGGSPGELFF
TRBV20-1	TRBJ1-5	many	-	TGCAGTGCTAGAGCCGATAGCAATCAGCCCCAGCATTTT	CSARADSNQPQHF